The rows below give T cell receptor beta chains drawn from one sample of a study of shared clonotypes between healthy human individuals. Sequenced by immunoSEQ multiplex PCR; TCRdb stores in-frame clones only, minus some. The sample records some 1,100,000 clones, roughly 74% being singletons. The sequencing sample was made of memory CD4+ T cells from PBMCs. The receptors were gathered from a man between 18 and 35 years old in good health. Some clones in this sample may be carry-over from other donors' samples. The CDR3 runs from the conserved cysteine through the conserved F or W. The D gene is left open where the match is weak. Clone size is not always given. Where it is, it says once, few, many or a class for expanded clones.

clone_size	cdr3_length	v_call	j_call	d_call	cdr3_nt	cdr3_aa
.	16	TRBV5-1	TRBJ1-5	.	TGCGCCAGCAGTTCCGAGCCCACCCCACGCAATCAGCCCCAGCATTTT	CASSSEPTPRNQPQHF
.	16	TRBV4-3	TRBJ2-3	.	TGCGCCAGCAGCCAAAGGGAGTTGGGGGGCGCAGATACGCAGTATTTT	CASSQRELGGADTQYF
.	15	TRBV7-6	TRBJ2-7	TRBD1	TGTGCCAGCAGCCCCACGGGACAGGCTGTGAACGAGCAGTACTTC	CASSPTGQAVNEQYF
.	14	TRBV4-1	TRBJ2-7	TRBD1	TGCGCCAGCAGCCAACCCGGGACAGTCTACGAGCAGTACTTC	CASSQPGTVYEQYF
.	14	TRBV19	TRBJ2-5	TRBD2	TGTGCCAGTAGTCTAGCGGTCGACCAAGAGACCCAGTACTTC	CASSLAVDQETQYF
.	15	TRBV19	TRBJ2-4	.	TGTGCCAGTAGTATGTTACAGTTAGCCAAAAACATTCAGTACTTC	CASSMLQLAKNIQYF
.	14	TRBV5-1	TRBJ1-5	.	TGCGCCAGCAGTCTACAGGGTCTAGATCAGCCCCAGCATTTT	CASSLQGLDQPQHF
.	14	TRBV19	TRBJ2-7	TRBD2	TGTGCCAGTAGTATCCCGGGAGGCTCCTACGAGCAGTACTTC	CASSIPGGSYEQYF
.	19	TRBV28	TRBJ2-2	TRBD2	TGTGCCAGCAGTTTATTCGGGCTAGCGGAGACTACGAACACCGGGGAGCTGTTTTTT	CASSLFGLAETTNTGELFF
.	16	TRBV6-6	TRBJ1-5	.	TGTGCCAGCAGTTTCCGTCGACAGGACCTCAATCAGCCCCAGCATTTT	CASSFRRQDLNQPQHF
.	15	TRBV18	TRBJ2-2	.	TGTGCCAGCTCACCACTGGGGGCGTCGGGCGGGGAGCTGTTTTTT	CASSPLGASGGELFF
.	14	TRBV29-1	TRBJ1-2	.	TGCAGCGTTGCGACGGTGCTTGGGGGCTATGGCTACACCTTC	CSVATVLGGYGYTF
.	16	TRBV4-2	TRBJ1-4	.	TGTGCCAGCAGCCAAGAGTGGTCAGGACCAAGGGAAAAACTGTTTTTT	CASSQEWSGPREKLFF
once	15	TRBV30	TRBJ1-2	.	TGTGCCTGGAGTGGGAAGACAGGTTCTAACTATGGCTACACCTTC	CAWSGKTGSNYGYTF
.	13	TRBV7-2	TRBJ2-7	.	TGTGCCAGCAGCCCTCGGGAGTCCCACGAGCAGTACTTC	CASSPRESHEQYF
.	17	TRBV9	TRBJ2-2	.	TGTGCCAGCAGCGTAGGTTACGGGAGAGACGGGACCGGGGAGCTGTTTTTT	CASSVGYGRDGTGELFF
.	15	TRBV5-1	TRBJ1-1	TRBD1	TGCGCCAGCAGCCCGAGGACAGGTCAGAACACTGAAGCTTTCTTT	CASSPRTGQNTEAFF
.	14	TRBV7-9	TRBJ2-1	TRBD1	TGTGCCAGCAGCCTGGGACAGGCGTACAATGAGCAGTTCTTC	CASSLGQAYNEQFF
once	15	TRBV7-9	TRBJ1-3	.	TGTGCCAGCAGCCCCCGAGGGGTGGCTGGAAACACCATATATTTT	CASSPRGVAGNTIYF
once	11	TRBV29-1	TRBJ2-7	.	TGCAGCGTTGATACTGTTCGGGGTAATATGTTC	CSVDTVRGNMF
.	15	TRBV7-9	TRBJ2-2	.	TGTGCCAGCAGCTTAGGGGATTGGAACACCGGGGAGCTGTTTTTT	CASSLGDWNTGELFF
.	12	TRBV28	TRBJ2-7	.	TGTGCCAGCCTAAGGCGGCGATACGAGCAGTACTTC	CASLRRRYEQYF
.	19	TRBV7-8	TRBJ2-7	.	TGTGCCAGCAGCTTAGCGGTTAAAGAGAGGGGCCCCAATAATATAGGGCAGTACTTC	CASSLAVKERGPNNIGQYF
.	11	TRBV6-5	TRBJ2-7	.	TGTGCCAGCAGTTATGGGAGGGAGCAGTACTTC	CASSYGREQYF
.	14	TRBV10-3	TRBJ1-1	.	TGTGCCATCAGTCCTTTAGGGGGTTACACTGAAGCTTTCTTT	CAISPLGGYTEAFF
.	13	TRBV5-5	TRBJ1-1	.	TGTGCCAGCAGCGGCAGGGTTTACACTGAAGCTTTCTTT	CASSGRVYTEAFF
.	13	TRBV2	TRBJ2-7	.	TGTGCCAGCAGTGGAGCAGGGACCTACGAGCAGTACTTC	CASSGAGTYEQYF
.	15	TRBV5-1	TRBJ1-5	.	TGCGCCAGCAGCCCCGGGGACCAGGGCAATCAGCCCCAGCATTTT	CASSPGDQGNQPQHF
.	14	TRBV28	TRBJ2-5	TRBD1	TGTGCCGGTGGCCGGACAGGGGATAAAGAGACCCAGTACTTC	CAGGRTGDKETQYF
.	14	TRBV11-2	TRBJ1-2	.	TGTGCCAGCAGCCAGGACGGCCGTAGCTATGGCTACACCTTC	CASSQDGRSYGYTF
.	13	TRBV28	TRBJ1-5	.	TGTGCCAGCAGTCCCCCCCTGGATCAGCCCCAGCATTTT	CASSPPLDQPQHF
once	14	TRBV5-4	TRBJ2-1	TRBD2	TGTGCCAGCAGCTCAGGACTAGCGGGGCTAGAGCAGTTCTTC	CASSSGLAGLEQFF
once	14	TRBV28	TRBJ1-2	.	TGTGCCAGCAGTCCCAATGAGTATGGCTATGGCTACACCTTC	CASSPNEYGYGYTF
.	12	TRBV28	TRBJ1-2	.	TGTGGGGGGGGAAGTAGGAACTATGGCTACACCTTC	CGGGSRNYGYTF
.	17	TRBV5-8	TRBJ2-6	.	TGTGCCAGCAGCTTGTATGGGGCGAGCTCTGGGGCCAACGTCCTGACTTTC	CASSLYGASSGANVLTF
.	18	TRBV28	TRBJ2-3	TRBD2	TGTGCCAGCAGGGTCCCGGGACTAGCGCAAATTAGCACAGATACGCAGTATTTT	CASRVPGLAQISTDTQYF
.	17	TRBV5-1	TRBJ2-3	.	TGCGCCAGCAGCTTGAAAGGCCCAGGTCCGGGTGAAGATACGCAGTATTTT	CASSLKGPGPGEDTQYF
.	14	TRBV28	TRBJ1-2	TRBD1	TGTGCCAGCAGGTACCGGGACAGGGAAGCTGGCTACACCTTC	CASRYRDREAGYTF
.	15	TRBV2	TRBJ2-5	TRBD2	TGTGCCAGCAGCTACACAGGGACTAGCGGTCAGACCCAGTACTTC	CASSYTGTSGQTQYF
.	15	TRBV18	TRBJ2-1	.	TGTGCCAGCTCACCACGGGCCGTTTCCTACAATGAGCAGTTCTTC	CASSPRAVSYNEQFF
.	13	TRBV27	TRBJ1-1	.	TGTGCCAGCAGTTTAGCGGGGGGGACTGAAGCTTTCTTT	CASSLAGGTEAFF
.	15	TRBV7-2	TRBJ2-3	.	TGTGCCAGCAGCCCCGAAGGGGGAGAGGCAGATACGCAGTATTTT	CASSPEGGEADTQYF
.	14	TRBV19	TRBJ1-1	.	TGTGCCAGTAGGGTGACGGGGGGAGGCACTGAAGCTTTCTTT	CASRVTGGGTEAFF
.	12	TRBV7-9	TRBJ2-5	.	TGTGCCAGCCAATGGGAAGGAGAGACCCAGTACTTC	CASQWEGETQYF
.	14	TRBV18	TRBJ2-1	TRBD2	TGTGCCAGCTCAGGGGGGGAGTCCTACAATGAGCAGTTCTTC	CASSGGESYNEQFF
.	12	TRBV7-9	TRBJ2-3	.	TGTGCGTCGGCAGGGGCAGGCGATACGCAGTATTTT	CASAGAGDTQYF
.	12	TRBV19	TRBJ1-5	.	TGTGCCAGTAGTATTAATGTTCAGCCCCAGCATTTT	CASSINVQPQHF
.	15	TRBV5-1	TRBJ2-1	TRBD1	TGCGCCAGCAGCTTGGCAGGGGACAGCTACAATGAGCAGTTCTTC	CASSLAGDSYNEQFF
.	14	TRBV5-8	TRBJ2-7	TRBD1	TGTGCCAGCAGACTGGACAGGGGGACGGGCGAGCAGTACTTC	CASRLDRGTGEQYF
few	13	TRBV7-2	TRBJ1-2	.	TGTGCCAGCAGCTTTTTTCGGAGCTATGGCTACACCTTC	CASSFFRSYGYTF
.	16	TRBV6-6	TRBJ2-2	.	TGTGCCAGCAGTGGTTTAGAGAAGACGAACACCGGGGAGCTGTTTTTT	CASSGLEKTNTGELFF
.	10	TRBV30	TRBJ1-2	.	TGTGCCTGGCTCCGGGACAACTACACCTTC	CAWLRDNYTF
.	15	TRBV19	TRBJ2-7	TRBD1	TGTGCCAGTAGTCTCAGACAGGGGGGGTCCTACGAGCAGTACTTC	CASSLRQGGSYEQYF
.	13	TRBV27	TRBJ1-2	.	TGTGCCAGCAGACGGGACGGGAACTATGGCTACACCTTC	CASRRDGNYGYTF
.	18	TRBV4-1	TRBJ1-2	.	TGCGCCAGCAGCCAAGTTTTCACGGATAAAAACGCTAACTATGGCTACACCTTC	CASSQVFTDKNANYGYTF